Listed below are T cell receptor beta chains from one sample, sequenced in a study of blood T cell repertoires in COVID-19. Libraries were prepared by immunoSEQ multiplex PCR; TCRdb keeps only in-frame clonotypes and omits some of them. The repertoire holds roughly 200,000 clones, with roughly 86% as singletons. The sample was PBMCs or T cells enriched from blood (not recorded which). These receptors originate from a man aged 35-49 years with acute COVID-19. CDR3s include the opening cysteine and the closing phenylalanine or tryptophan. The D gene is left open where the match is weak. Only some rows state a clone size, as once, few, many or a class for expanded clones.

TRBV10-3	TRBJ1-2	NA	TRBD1	TGTGCCATCAGTGGCAGGGGGAATGATGGCTACACCTTC	CAISGRGNDGYTF
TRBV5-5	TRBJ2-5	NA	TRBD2	TGTGCCAGCAGCTCCCTAGCGGGAGGTTCCGGGGAGACCCAGTACTTC	CASSSLAGGSGETQYF
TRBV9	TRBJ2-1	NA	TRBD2	TGTGCCAGCAGCGTCCACCCCTCGGAGCGGGAGGGCCTTATCTTTTGTGAGCAGTTCTTC	CASSVHPSEREGLIFCEQFF
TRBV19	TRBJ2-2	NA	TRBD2	TGTGCCAGTAAACAGACTAGCGGGAGCCTGCTGAACACCGGGGAGCTGTTTTTT	CASKQTSGSLLNTGELFF
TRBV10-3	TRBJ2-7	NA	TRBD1	TGTGCCATCAACAGCGACAGGGGGCGTCTGCACGAGCAGTACTTC	CAINSDRGRLHEQYF
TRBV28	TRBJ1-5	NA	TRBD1	TGTGCCAGCAGTTTGGGGACAGCTAAATTCAATCAGCCCCAGCATTTT	CASSLGTAKFNQPQHF
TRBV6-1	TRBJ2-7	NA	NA	TGTGCCAGCAGTGAAGCGCCAGGGGCAGGCTACGAGCAGTACTTC	CASSEAPGAGYEQYF
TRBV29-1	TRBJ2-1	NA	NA	TGCAGCGTTATATACGACTCTTACAATGAGCAGTTCTTC	CSVIYDSYNEQFF
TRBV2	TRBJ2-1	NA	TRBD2	TGTGCCAGCAGTGAAACCGGGACTAGCTTTATCGTCTTC	CASSETGTSFIVF
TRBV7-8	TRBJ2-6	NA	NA	TGTGCCAGCAGCTTAGAGCGTCGGGGGGCCAACGTCCTGACTTTC	CASSLERRGANVLTF
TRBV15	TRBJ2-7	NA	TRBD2	TGTGCCACCAGCAGAGCCCCGGGACTAGCGATCTACGAGCAGTACTTC	CATSRAPGLAIYEQYF
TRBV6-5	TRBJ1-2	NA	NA	TGTGCCAGCAGTAAAACAGGAAGCCGAGGCTACACCTTC	CASSKTGSRGYTF
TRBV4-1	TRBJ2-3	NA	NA	TGCGCCAGCAGCCAAGATAGGGGCGCGGCTTATACGCAGTATTTT	CASSQDRGAAYTQYF
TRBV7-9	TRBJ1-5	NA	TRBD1	TGTGCCAGCAGCCAGGACAGGGTGGATCAGCCCCAGCATTTT	CASSQDRVDQPQHF
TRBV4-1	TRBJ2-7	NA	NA	TGCGCCAGCAGCCGAAAACAGGGTGGCGAGCAGTACTTC	CASSRKQGGEQYF
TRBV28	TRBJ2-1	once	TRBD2	TGTGCCAGCAGGAGTGGGACTAGCTCCTACAATGAGCAGTTCTTC	CASRSGTSSYNEQFF
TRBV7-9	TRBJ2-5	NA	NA	TGTGCCAGCAGACAGGGAAGAGAGACCCAGTACTTC	CASRQGRETQYF
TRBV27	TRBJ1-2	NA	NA	TGTGCCAGCAGTTCATTACCGACAGGTCACTACACCTTC	CASSSLPTGHYTF
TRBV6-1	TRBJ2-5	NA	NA	TGTGCCAGCAGTGAAGCGGTACGGGGAGAGACCCAGTACTTC	CASSEAVRGETQYF
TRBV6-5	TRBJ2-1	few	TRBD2	TGTGCCAGCAGTTCGGTAGCGGGAGGGCCGGGGAATGAGCAGTTCTTC	CASSSVAGGPGNEQFF
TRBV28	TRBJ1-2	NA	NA	TGTGCCAGCACCGGGGGGGTGCTTGGCTACACCTTC	CASTGGVLGYTF
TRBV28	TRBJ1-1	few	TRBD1	TGTGCCAGCAGTTTTAGGGGGCCATTGCTCACTGAAGCTTTCTTT	CASSFRGPLLTEAFF
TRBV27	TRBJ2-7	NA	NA	TGTGCCAGCAGTTTATTGGCCGGGTTCGACGAGCAGTACTTC	CASSLLAGFDEQYF
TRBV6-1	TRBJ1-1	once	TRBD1	TGTGCCAGCAGTGAATTTGACAGGGCGAACACTGAAGCTTTCTTT	CASSEFDRANTEAFF
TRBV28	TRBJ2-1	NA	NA	TGTGCCAGCAGTTTACATGGAGCGGGACATTTTAATGAGCAGTTCTTC	CASSLHGAGHFNEQFF
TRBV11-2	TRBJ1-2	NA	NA	TGTGCCAGCAGCTTAGTGCGGGGAGCTAACTATGGCTACACCTTC	CASSLVRGANYGYTF
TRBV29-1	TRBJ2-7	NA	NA	TGCAGCGTCAGACTAGATCCCTACGAGCAGTACTTC	CSVRLDPYEQYF
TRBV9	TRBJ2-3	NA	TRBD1	TGTGCCAGCAGCATAGGACGGGACAGGGCAGATACGCAGTATTTT	CASSIGRDRADTQYF
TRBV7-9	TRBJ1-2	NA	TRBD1	TGTGCCAGCAGCCGGGACAGTCCGTATGGCTACACCTTC	CASSRDSPYGYTF
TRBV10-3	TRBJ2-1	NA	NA	TGTGCCATCAGGGAGCCCCTACAGGGCGAGCAGTTCTTC	CAIREPLQGEQFF
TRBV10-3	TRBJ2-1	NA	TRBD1	TGTGCCACCGCGCCGGGACAGGGGTATGAGCAGTTCTTC	CATAPGQGYEQFF
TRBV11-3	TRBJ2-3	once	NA	TGTGCCAGCAGCTTAGGAAGGGACTCCTACACAGATACGCAGTATTTT	CASSLGRDSYTDTQYF
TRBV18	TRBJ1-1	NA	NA	TGTGCCAGCTCACCCGAAGACAGGCCTAACACTGAAGCTTTCTTT	CASSPEDRPNTEAFF
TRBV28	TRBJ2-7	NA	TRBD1	TGTGCCAGCAGTTTGACAGGGGCCCTCTACGAGCAGTACTTC	CASSLTGALYEQYF
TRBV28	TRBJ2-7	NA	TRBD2	TGTGCCAGCAGGGCGACTAGCGGGAACTCCTACGAGCAGTACTTC	CASRATSGNSYEQYF
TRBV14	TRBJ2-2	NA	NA	TGTGCCAGCTCCCGCCGACTGTACAACACCGGGGAGCTGTTTTTT	CASSRRLYNTGELFF
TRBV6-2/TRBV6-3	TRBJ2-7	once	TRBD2	TGTGCCAGCAGTTACTCGCGTCGGACTAGCGGAAACGAGCAGTACTTC	CASSYSRRTSGNEQYF
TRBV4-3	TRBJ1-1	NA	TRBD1	TGCGCCAGCAGCCAAGATATAGCGGGGACAGGGTTGGTGAACACTGAAGCTTTCTTT	CASSQDIAGTGLVNTEAFF
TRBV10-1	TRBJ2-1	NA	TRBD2	TGCGCCAGCTCACCCGCGGCGGGAGAAAGGAATGAGCAGTTCTTC	CASSPAAGERNEQFF
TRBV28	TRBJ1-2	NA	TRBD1	TGTGCCAGCAGTTTACTTAATCAGGGGGCGGGCTATGGCTACACCTTC	CASSLLNQGAGYGYTF
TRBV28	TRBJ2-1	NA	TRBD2	TGTGCCAGCAGTTTACCTCGACTAGCGGGAGGGGCTGAGCAGTTCTTC	CASSLPRLAGGAEQFF